The 7 T cell receptor beta chains below come from one sample, sequenced in a study of a mutant IDH1 vaccine in newly diagnosed glioma. This table comes from immunoSEQ multiplex PCR, and its TCRdb copy is limited to in-frame clones, with some not included. The sample has tens of thousands of clones; approximately 87% are singletons. For these TCRs, the target antigens are not known. Time point described: week 35, safety follow-up. Every vaccine dose comprised 300 ug of mutant IDH1 20-mer peptide plus topical imiquimod. Sequencing was performed on PBMCs, taken from a glioma patient whose treatment included an IDH1 peptide vaccine. The receptors were sampled from a man aged 35 to 55 with glioma.

This CDR3 reads CASSPLRGWGESEAFF. CDR3 nucleotides: TGTGCCAGTAGTCCTCTCCGAGGCTGGGGGGAGAGTGAAGCTTTCTTT. The genes are TRBV19 and TRBJ1-1; D possibly corresponds to TRBD1 (5 bases). Trimming stripped 5 bases from V and 7 bases from J, with 23 bases between. In germline, CDR1 is LNHDA, CDR2 SQIVND (reference sequence). The CDR3 is 16 residues long.

The chain uses TRBV19 and TRBJ1-4; 8 bases are shared with TRBD1. The CDR3 has 16 residues. V trimming: 5 bases; J trimming: 1 base; junction bases outside the gene matches: 6. Germline assignment: CDR1 LNHDA and CDR2 SQIVND (reference sequence). The CDR3 spells CASSPRQGQTNEKLFF. As DNA, the CDR3 is TGTGCCAGTAGTCCGCGACAGGGGCAAACTAATGAAAAACTGTTTTTT. Filled out from reference TRBV19 and TRBJ1-4, the complete variable domain reads DGGITQSPKYLFRKEGQNVTLSCEQNLNHDAMYWYRQDPGQGLRLIYYSQIVNDFQKGDIAEGYSVSREKKESFPLTVTSAQKNPTAFYLCASSPRQGQTNEKLFFGSGTQLSVL.

The CDR3 here is CATGWGNDQPQHF. In DNA, the CDR3 is TGTGCCACCGGATGGGGAAACGATCAGCCCCAGCATTTT. The rearrangement uses TRBV6-5 and TRBJ1-5; D is unresolved. The CDR3 spans 13 residues. Per the germline V gene, CDR1 is MNHEY and CDR2 is SVGAGI. V lost 10 bases, J lost 5 bases, and 15 bases lay in between.

In the case of this clone: A much larger clonotype is one base distant, so this may be a read error. This rearrangement joins TRBV25-1 to TRBJ1-1; no definite D call. Germline lookup yields CDR1 MGHDK and CDR2 SYGVNS. The length of the CDR3 is 11 residues. The V end lost 6 bases, the J end lost 1 base, and 3 bases lay between the germline ends. In DNA, the CDR3 is TGTGCCAGCAGGGAGAACACTGAAGCTTTCTTT. Its translation: CASRENTEAFF.

This clone was recorded once. This rearrangement joins TRBV7-2 to TRBJ2-7; 11 nucleotides align to TRBD2. CDR1 is SGHTA, CDR2 FQGNSA, per germline. The CDR3 sequence is 16 residues long. The V gene end was trimmed by 0 bases and the J gene end by 7 bases; junction bases not matched to a gene: 8. The CDR3 nucleotides are TGTGCCAGCAGCTTAGCCTTAGCGGGAGGGCCGTGGGAGCAGTACTTC. It codes for CASSLALAGGPWEQYF. The full variable domain, with the rest looked up from reference TRBV7-2 and TRBJ2-7, is GAGVSQSPSNKVTEKGKDVELRCDPISGHTALYWYRQSLGQGLEFLIYFQGNSAPDKSGLPSDRFSAERTGGSVSTLTIQRTQQEDSAVYLCASSLALAGGPWEQYFGPGTRLTVT.

V usage is TRBV6-5 and J usage is TRBJ2-1; 7 bases line up with TRBD2. V was pared by 0 bases and J by 7 bases, with 6 bases of the junction left unmatched. Germline loops: CDR1 MNHEY, CDR2 SVGAGI. CDR3 size: 15 residues. CDR3: CASSYSVSGRNEQFF. The CDR3 bases are TGTGCCAGCAGTTACTCGGTCTCCGGGAGGAATGAGCAGTTCTTC.

This chain uses TRBV5-1 with TRBJ2-7; D gene ambiguous. The germline gives CDR1 SGHRS, CDR2 YFSETQ. The V end was cut by 4 bases, the J end by 5 bases, with 7 bases between. CDR3 length: 11 amino acids. CDR3 nucleotide sequence: TGCGCCAGCAGCGACACTGACGAGCAGTACTTC. Its protein product is CASSDTDEQYF.